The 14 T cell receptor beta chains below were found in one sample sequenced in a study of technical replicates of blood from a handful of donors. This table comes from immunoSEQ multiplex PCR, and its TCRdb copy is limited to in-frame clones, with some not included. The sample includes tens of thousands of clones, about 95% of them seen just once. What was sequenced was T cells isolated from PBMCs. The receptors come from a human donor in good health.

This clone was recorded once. In DNA, the CDR3 is TGTGCCATCAGTGAGGGACAGGGTATGTGGTATGGCTACACCTTC. Residues: CAISEGQGMWYGYTF. The V call is TRBV10-3, the J call TRBJ1-2; 8 bases line up with TRBD1. V shed 2 bases, J shed 5 bases, and the junction held 7 bases outside the gene matches. The CDR3 extends over 15 amino acids. Looked up from germline, CDR1 is ENHRY and CDR2 is SYGVKD.

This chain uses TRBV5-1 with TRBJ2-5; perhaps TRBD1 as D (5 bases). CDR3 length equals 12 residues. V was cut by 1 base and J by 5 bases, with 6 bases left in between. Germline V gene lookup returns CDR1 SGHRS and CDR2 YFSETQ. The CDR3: CASSLSGETQYF. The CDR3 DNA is TGCGCCAGCAGCTTGTCAGGGGAGACCCAGTACTTC. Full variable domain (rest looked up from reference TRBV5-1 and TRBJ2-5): KAGVTQTPRYLIKTRGQQVTLSCSPISGHRSVSWYQQTPGQGLQFLFEYFSETQRNKGNFPGRFSGRQFSNSRSEMNVSTLELGDSALYLCASSLSGETQYFGPGTRLLVL.

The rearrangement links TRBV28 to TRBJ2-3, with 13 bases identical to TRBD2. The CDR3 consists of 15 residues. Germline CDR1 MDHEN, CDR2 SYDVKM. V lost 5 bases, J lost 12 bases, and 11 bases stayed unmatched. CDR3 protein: CASSLPGTSGKIQYF. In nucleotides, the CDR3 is TGTGCCAGCAGTCTCCCCGGGACTAGCGGGAAGATTCAGTATTTT. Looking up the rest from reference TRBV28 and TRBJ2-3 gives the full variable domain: DVKVTQSSRYLVKRTGEKVFLECVQDMDHENMFWYRQDPGLGLRLIYFSYDVKMKEKGDIPEGYSVSREKKERFSLILESASTNQTSMYLCASSLPGTSGKIQYFGPGTRLTVL.

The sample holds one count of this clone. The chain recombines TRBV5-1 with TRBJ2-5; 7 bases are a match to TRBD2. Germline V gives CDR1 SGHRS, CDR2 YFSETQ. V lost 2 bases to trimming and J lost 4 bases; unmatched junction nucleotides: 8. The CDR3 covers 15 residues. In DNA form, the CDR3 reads TGCGCCAGCAGCTTCGCGGGAGCAGGGTCAGAGACCCAGTACTTC. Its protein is CASSFAGAGSETQYF.

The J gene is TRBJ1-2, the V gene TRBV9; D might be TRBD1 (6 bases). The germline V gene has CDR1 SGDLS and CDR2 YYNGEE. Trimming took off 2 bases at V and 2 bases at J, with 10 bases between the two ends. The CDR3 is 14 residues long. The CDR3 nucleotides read TGTGCCAGCAGCGTGGGGGGGCTAAACTATGGCTACACCTTC. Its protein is CASSVGGLNYGYTF. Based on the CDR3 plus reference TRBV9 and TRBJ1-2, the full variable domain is DSGVTQTPKHLITATGQRVTLRCSPRSGDLSVYWYQQSLDQGLQFLIQYYNGEERAKGNILERFSAQQFPDLHSELNLSSLELGDSALYFCASSVGGLNYGYTFGSGTRLTVV.

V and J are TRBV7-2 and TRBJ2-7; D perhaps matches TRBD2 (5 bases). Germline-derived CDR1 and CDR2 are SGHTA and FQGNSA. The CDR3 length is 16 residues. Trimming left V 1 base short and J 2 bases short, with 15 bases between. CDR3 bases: TGTGCCAGCAGCTTAGAACGGACTTCCCGAACCTACGAGCAGTACTTC. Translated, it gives CASSLERTSRTYEQYF.

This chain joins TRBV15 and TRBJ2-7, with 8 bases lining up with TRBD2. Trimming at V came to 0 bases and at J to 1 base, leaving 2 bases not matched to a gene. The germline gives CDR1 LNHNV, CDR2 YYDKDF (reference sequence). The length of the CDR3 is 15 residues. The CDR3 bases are TGTGCCACCAGCAGAGAGTCGGGGGGGTCCTACGAGCAGTACTTC. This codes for CATSRESGGSYEQYF.

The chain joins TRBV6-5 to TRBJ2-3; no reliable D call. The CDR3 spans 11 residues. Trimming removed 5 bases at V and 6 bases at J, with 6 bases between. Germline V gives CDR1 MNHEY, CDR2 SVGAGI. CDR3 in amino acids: CASSSEDTQYF. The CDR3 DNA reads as TGTGCCAGCAGTAGCGAGGATACGCAGTATTTT.

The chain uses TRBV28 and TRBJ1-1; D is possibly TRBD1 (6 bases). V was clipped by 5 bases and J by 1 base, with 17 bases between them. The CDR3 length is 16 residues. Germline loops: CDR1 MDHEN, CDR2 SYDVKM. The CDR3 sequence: CASSRLDRLKNTEAFF. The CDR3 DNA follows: TGTGCCAGCAGTCGCCTCGACAGGCTGAAGAACACTGAAGCTTTCTTT.

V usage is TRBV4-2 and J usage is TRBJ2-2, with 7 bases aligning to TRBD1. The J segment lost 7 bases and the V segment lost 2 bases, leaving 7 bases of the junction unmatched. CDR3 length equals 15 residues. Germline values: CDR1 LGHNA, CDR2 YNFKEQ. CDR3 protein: CASSQPNRGGGELFF. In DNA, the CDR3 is TGTGCCAGCAGCCAACCCAACAGGGGCGGCGGGGAGCTGTTTTTT.

The CDR3 loop is CASSIRGELVQPQHF. CDR3 DNA: TGTGCCAGTAGTATAAGGGGCGAGTTGGTTCAGCCCCAGCATTTT. The V call is TRBV19, the J call TRBJ1-5, with a tentative D call TRBD1 (5 bases). This CDR3 comprises 15 residues. Germline-derived CDR1 and CDR2 are LNHDA and SQIVND (reference sequence). V was trimmed by 2 bases and J by 6 bases, leaving 14 bases between them.

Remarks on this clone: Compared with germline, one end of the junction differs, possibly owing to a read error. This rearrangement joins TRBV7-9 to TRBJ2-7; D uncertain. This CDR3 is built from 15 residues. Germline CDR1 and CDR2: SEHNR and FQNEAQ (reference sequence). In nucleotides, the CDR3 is TGTGCCAGCAGCTACCCCTTTGGGCCCCCCAAGCCCGGTTCATTC. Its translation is CASSYPFGPPKPGSF.

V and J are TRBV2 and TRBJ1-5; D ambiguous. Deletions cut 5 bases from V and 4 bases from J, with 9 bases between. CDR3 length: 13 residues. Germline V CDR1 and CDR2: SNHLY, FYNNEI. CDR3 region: CASSNLWNQPQHF. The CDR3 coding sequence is TGTGCCAGCAGTAATCTATGGAATCAGCCCCAGCATTTT.

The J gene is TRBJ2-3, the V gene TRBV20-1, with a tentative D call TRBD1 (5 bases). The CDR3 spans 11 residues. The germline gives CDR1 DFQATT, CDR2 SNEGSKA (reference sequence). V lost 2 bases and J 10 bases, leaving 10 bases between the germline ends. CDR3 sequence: CSARRGNAQYF. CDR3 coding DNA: TGCAGTGCTAGAAGGGGTAATGCGCAGTATTTT.